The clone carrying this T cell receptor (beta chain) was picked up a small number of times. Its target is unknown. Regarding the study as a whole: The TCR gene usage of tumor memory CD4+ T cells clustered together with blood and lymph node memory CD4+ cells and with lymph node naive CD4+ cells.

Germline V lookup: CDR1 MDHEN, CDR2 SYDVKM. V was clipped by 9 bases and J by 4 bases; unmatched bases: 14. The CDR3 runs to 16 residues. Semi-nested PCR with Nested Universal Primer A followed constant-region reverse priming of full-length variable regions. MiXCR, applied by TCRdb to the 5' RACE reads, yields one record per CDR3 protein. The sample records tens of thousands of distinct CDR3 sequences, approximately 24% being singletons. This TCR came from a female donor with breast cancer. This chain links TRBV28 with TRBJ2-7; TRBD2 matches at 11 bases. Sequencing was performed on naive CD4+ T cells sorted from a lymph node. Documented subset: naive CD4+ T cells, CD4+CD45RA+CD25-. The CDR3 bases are TGTGCCAGAAGGTCGGGGAGACTAGCGGGACGGTACGAGCAGTACTTC. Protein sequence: CARRSGRLAGRYEQYF.